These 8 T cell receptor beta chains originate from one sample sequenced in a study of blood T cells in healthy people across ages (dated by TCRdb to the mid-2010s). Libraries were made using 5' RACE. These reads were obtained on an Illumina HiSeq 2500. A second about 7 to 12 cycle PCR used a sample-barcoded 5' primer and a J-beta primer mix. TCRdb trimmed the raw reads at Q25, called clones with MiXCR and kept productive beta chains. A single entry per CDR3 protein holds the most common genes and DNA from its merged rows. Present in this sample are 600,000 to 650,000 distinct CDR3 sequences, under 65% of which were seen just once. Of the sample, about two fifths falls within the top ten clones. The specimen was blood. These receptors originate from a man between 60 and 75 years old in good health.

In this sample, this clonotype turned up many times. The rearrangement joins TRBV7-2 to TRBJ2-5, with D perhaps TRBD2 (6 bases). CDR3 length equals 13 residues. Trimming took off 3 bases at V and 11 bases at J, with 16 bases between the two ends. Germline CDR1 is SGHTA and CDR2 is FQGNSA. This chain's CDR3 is CASSFLGTAYQYF. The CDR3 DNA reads TGTGCCAGCAGCTTCCTTGGGACTGCCTATCAGTACTTC.

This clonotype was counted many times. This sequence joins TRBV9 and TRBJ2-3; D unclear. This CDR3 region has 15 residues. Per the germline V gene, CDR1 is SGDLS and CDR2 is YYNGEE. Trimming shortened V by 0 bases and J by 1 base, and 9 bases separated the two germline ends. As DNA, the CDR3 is TGTGCCAGCAGCGTAGGTAACCCCGGCACAGATACGCAGTATTTT. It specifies CASSVGNPGTDTQYF.

This chain's CDR3 is CSARQPLGNSPLHF. The CDR3 DNA reads TGCAGTGCGAGACAGCCTCTAGGGAATTCACCCCTCCACTTT. The V call is TRBV20-1, the J call TRBJ1-6, with D possibly TRBD1 on 5 matching bases. Trimming removed 6 bases from V and 7 bases from J, with 16 bases in between. The CDR3 is 14 residues long. CDR1 DFQATT and CDR2 SNEGSKA come from the germline V gene (reference sequence).

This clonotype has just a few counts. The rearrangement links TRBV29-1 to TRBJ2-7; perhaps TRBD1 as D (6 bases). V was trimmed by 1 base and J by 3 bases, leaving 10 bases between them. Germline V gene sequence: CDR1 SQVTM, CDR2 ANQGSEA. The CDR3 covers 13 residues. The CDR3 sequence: CSVEGTGIYEQYF. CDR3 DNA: TGCAGCGTTGAAGGCACAGGGATCTACGAGCAGTACTTC.

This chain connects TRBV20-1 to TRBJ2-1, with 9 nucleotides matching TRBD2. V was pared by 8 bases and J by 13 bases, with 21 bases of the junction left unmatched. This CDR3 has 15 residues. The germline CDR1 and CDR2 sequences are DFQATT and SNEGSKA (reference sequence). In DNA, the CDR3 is TGCAGTACCAGAGGGGTCCTAGCGGGGCTGGAGACCCAGTTCTTC. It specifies CSTRGVLAGLETQFF.

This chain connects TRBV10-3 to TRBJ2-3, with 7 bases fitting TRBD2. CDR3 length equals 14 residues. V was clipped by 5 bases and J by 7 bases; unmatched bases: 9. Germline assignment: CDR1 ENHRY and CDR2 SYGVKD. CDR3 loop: CAISLLWEGNTQYF. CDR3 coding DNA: TGTGCCATCAGTCTTCTCTGGGAGGGAAATACGCAGTATTTT.

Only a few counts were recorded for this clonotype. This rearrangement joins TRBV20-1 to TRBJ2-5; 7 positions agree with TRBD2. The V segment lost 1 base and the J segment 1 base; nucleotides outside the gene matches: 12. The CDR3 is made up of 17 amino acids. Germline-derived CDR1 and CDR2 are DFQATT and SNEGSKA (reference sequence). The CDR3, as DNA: TGCAGTGCTAGAGGGGGTCCTTTGGGCGGGGGCCAAGAGACCCAGTACTTC. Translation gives CSARGGPLGGGQETQYF.

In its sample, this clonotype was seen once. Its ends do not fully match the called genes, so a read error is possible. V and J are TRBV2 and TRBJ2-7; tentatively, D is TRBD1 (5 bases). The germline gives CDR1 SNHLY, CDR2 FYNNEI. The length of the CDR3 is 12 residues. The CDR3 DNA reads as TGTGCCAGCAGAGAAGGGGTCTACGAGCAGTACTTC. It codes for CASREGVYEQYF.